These T cell receptor beta chains were read from a single sample in a study of blood T cells in healthy people across ages. Each CDR3 protein is one row after TCRdb ran MiXCR on the 5' RACE reads. The sample includes approximately 2,000,000 distinct CDR3 sequences, approximately 39% seen only once; the top ten take 23%. The source material was blood. These receptors all come from a human donor in good health. The CDR3 runs from the conserved cysteine through the conserved F or W. The D gene is left open where the match is weak. Size tells how often a clone was seen (once, few, many) or the class of an expanded clone, and some rows leave it out.

TRBJ1-4 few TRBV3-1 TRBD1 TGTGCCAGCAGCCCTCTCGGGACAGGGGGCGATGAAAAACTGTTTTTT CASSPLGTGGDEKLFF
TRBJ2-3 NA TRBV11-1 NA TGTGCCAGCAGCCCCCATTTGGCCCTGACCCCACATACGCAGTATTTT CASSPHLALTPHTQYF
TRBJ2-3 NA TRBV5-4 NA TGTGTCAGCAGCTGGGCATCCGGGACAGATACGCAGTATTTT CVSSWASGTDTQYF
TRBJ1-1 NA TRBV12-3/TRBV12-4 TRBD1 TGTGCCAGCAGTTCAGGACAGGGGGTGCTCGTGAACACTGAAGCTTTCTTT CASSSGQGVLVNTEAFF
TRBJ1-1 NA TRBV20-1 NA TGCAGTGCGTTATCAAGCGGGGGCTTGGGTGAAGCTTTCTTT CSALSSGGLGEAFF
TRBJ2-5 NA TRBV29-1 TRBD1 TGCAGCGTTGAAGATTTTGGGCAGGGGGCGCAAGAGACCCAGTACTTC CSVEDFGQGAQETQYF
TRBJ2-1 NA TRBV4-2 TRBD1 TGTGCCAGCAGCCAAGATCTTGTGGGACAGGGCCACTACAATGAGCAGTTCTTC CASSQDLVGQGHYNEQFF
TRBJ1-2 NA TRBV28 NA TGTGCCAGCAGTCACCACCTCCTAGACAGCTACTATGGCTACACCTTC CASSHHLLDSYYGYTF
TRBJ2-2 NA TRBV7-2 NA TGTGCCAGCAGCTTAGCCCCCTCAGAGACCGGGGAGCTGTTTTTT CASSLAPSETGELFF
TRBJ2-1 few TRBV7-6 TRBD2 TGTGCCAGCAGCTCCAGGGGGACTAGCGGGGGGGCCACGCAGTTCTTC CASSSRGTSGGATQFF
TRBJ2-5 NA TRBV12-3/TRBV12-4 TRBD1 TGTGCCAGCAGCAAGACAGGGGAGACCCAGTACTTC CASSKTGETQYF
TRBJ2-5 NA TRBV20-1 NA TGCAGTGCTATAAATCCTTGGCAGGGGGGCTGGGAGACCCAGTACTTC CSAINPWQGGWETQYF
TRBJ2-5 NA TRBV24-1 TRBD1 TGTGCCGCCGGGCAGAACAGGGGGCAAGAGACCCAGTACTTC CAAGQNRGQETQYF
TRBJ1-2 few TRBV6-1 NA TGTGCCAGCAGAAAATCTCGGGGCACCTATGGCTACACCTTC CASRKSRGTYGYTF
TRBJ1-2 NA TRBV25-1 TRBD1 TGTGCCAGCAGTGAATCCAGCGTGGGGACAGCCTATCCCTCGATCTATGGCTACACCTTC CASSESSVGTAYPSIYGYTF
TRBJ2-1 few TRBV6-2/TRBV6-3 NA TGTGCCAGCAGTTCGGGGGCTACCTACAATGAGCAGTTCTTC CASSSGATYNEQFF
TRBJ2-5 NA TRBV12-3/TRBV12-4 TRBD2 TGTGCCAGCAGTTTATTAGCGGGGGTCAGAGAAGAGACCCAGTACTTC CASSLLAGVREETQYF
TRBJ2-5 NA TRBV5-1 NA TGCGCCAGCAGCTTGGAGGGACCAGGAGAGGTCCAGTACTTC CASSLEGPGEVQYF
TRBJ1-2 NA TRBV20-1 NA TGCAGTGCTGTAACCGGACAGATCTATGGCTACACCTTC CSAVTGQIYGYTF
TRBJ1-4 few TRBV29-1 NA TGCAGCGTCGCTGAGAGGTTCGGTAATGAAAAACTGTTTTTT CSVAERFGNEKLFF
TRBJ1-4 few TRBV7-2 NA TGTGCCAGCAGCTTAGAAGGGGACCGAAATGAAAAACTGTTTTTT CASSLEGDRNEKLFF
TRBJ1-6 few TRBV20-1 NA TGCAGTGCTAGAGTTGGGGGTCCCTCCTATAATTCACCCCTCCACTTT CSARVGGPSYNSPLHF
TRBJ2-1 many TRBV4-2 NA TGTGCCAGCAGCCAAGAGGGGCGCGACTCCTACAATGAGCAGTTCTTC CASSQEGRDSYNEQFF
TRBJ1-1 NA TRBV11-2 NA TGTGCCGGCAGCTTAGAGGCCATGGTGACTGAAGCTTTCTTT CAGSLEAMVTEAFF
TRBJ2-1 few TRBV4-1 NA TGCGCCCGCAGCCAAGAGCTCAATGAGCAGTTCTTC CARSQELNEQFF
TRBJ1-2 NA TRBV5-1 TRBD1 TGCGCCAGCAGCTTTAGTGGACAGGGGGACTATGGCTACACCTTC CASSFSGQGDYGYTF
TRBJ2-1 few TRBV12-3/TRBV12-4 NA TGTGCCAGCAGCGCCCCCTCGACGGATGAGCAGTTCTTC CASSAPSTDEQFF
TRBJ2-2 once TRBV18 NA TGTGCCAGCCACGGGTTACGGAACACCGGGGAGCTGTTTTTT CASHGLRNTGELFF
TRBJ2-3 NA TRBV4-3 NA TGCGCCAGCAGCCCCGGTGGGACCCTAGATACGCAGTATTTT CASSPGGTLDTQYF
TRBJ1-1 few TRBV11-3 NA TGTGCCAGCAGCCCGGGCGAAGGTAGGGCTTTCTTT CASSPGEGRAFF
TRBJ1-1 NA TRBV12-3/TRBV12-4 NA TGTGCCAGCAGGTCAGGGACCCCCACTGAAGCTTTCTTT CASRSGTPTEAFF
TRBJ2-7 few TRBV6-5 NA TGTGCCAGCAGTTCAATAGGGGTGGGTGAGCAGTACTTC CASSSIGVGEQYF
TRBJ1-2 NA TRBV7-9 NA TGTGCCAGCAGCCCCGGGGGGGGACGTGGTGGCTACACCTTC CASSPGGGRGGYTF
TRBJ1-1 few TRBV6-6 NA TGTGCCAGCAGTTACGGCAGGGTCTGGGACACTGAAGCTTTCTTT CASSYGRVWDTEAFF
TRBJ1-2 few TRBV29-1 NA TGCAGCGCCACAACGAACACAGGGAACTATGGCTACACCTTC CSATTNTGNYGYTF
TRBJ2-4 NA TRBV15 NA TGTGCCACCAGCAGAGATTGGAGGGCAGGTGAAAACATTCAGTACTTC CATSRDWRAGENIQYF
TRBJ2-1 few TRBV29-1 TRBD2 TGCAGCGTTGCAGCTAGCGGGGGCAATGAGCAGTTCTTC CSVAASGGNEQFF
TRBJ1-2 NA TRBV4-3 NA TGCGCCAGCAGTCAAGTTCTGGGGGAGGTCTATGGCTACACCTTC CASSQVLGEVYGYTF
TRBJ1-5 many TRBV12-3/TRBV12-4 NA TGTGCCAGCAGGTCCCCCAATCAGCCCCAGCATTTT CASRSPNQPQHF
TRBJ2-7 many TRBV10-3 NA TGTGCCATCAGTGGGGGGAACGAGCAGTACTTC CAISGGNEQYF
TRBJ2-5 NA TRBV20-1 TRBD2 TGCAGTGCAGTGGGACTAGTTAGGGAGACCCAGTACTTC CSAVGLVRETQYF
TRBJ1-2 NA TRBV12-3/TRBV12-4 NA TGTGTCAGCAGTTACAATGTAAATAACTATGGCTACACCTTC CVSSYNVNNYGYTF
TRBJ2-1 NA TRBV20-1 NA TGCAGTGCTGGGGGGGGGCCCCACGAAAATGAGCAGTTCTTC CSAGGGPHENEQFF
TRBJ2-4 NA TRBV28 NA TGTGCCAGCAGTCCACATACAGGGTCTGTCAAAAACATTCAGTACTTC CASSPHTGSVKNIQYF
TRBJ1-2 few TRBV11-3 NA TGTGCCAGCAGCACGGACATGGATGGGGGCTACACCTTC CASSTDMDGGYTF
TRBJ1-4 few TRBV4-2 NA TGTGCCAGCAGCCAACAGGGTTACTCTTTCGATGAAAAACTGTTTTTT CASSQQGYSFDEKLFF
TRBJ2-2 NA TRBV12-5 NA TGTGCTAGTGGTTTGGGGCCGGTGGCGAACACCGGGGAGCCGTTTTTT CASGLGPVANTGEPFF
TRBJ1-2 few TRBV3-1 NA TGTGCCAGCAGCCAAGATATATCCACGAGCTATGGCTACACCTTC CASSQDISTSYGYTF
TRBJ1-2 NA TRBV12-3/TRBV12-4 NA TGTGCCAGCAGTCTCCGGCCACGGGACTCATCCTATGGCTACACCTTC CASSLRPRDSSYGYTF
TRBJ1-5 NA TRBV20-1 NA TGCAGTGCTCGTGGGTCGGGGGAGCATCAGCCCCAGCATTTT CSARGSGEHQPQHF
TRBJ2-7 few TRBV20-1 NA TGCAGTGCTAGAGATTGGCACGAGCAGTACTTC CSARDWHEQYF
TRBJ1-5 NA TRBV7-2 NA TGTGCCAGCAGCTTCCGACATAGCCAGCCCCAGCATTTT CASSFRHSQPQHF
TRBJ1-2 NA TRBV20-1 NA TGCAGTGCTGGAGCGGAAACAGGGATTCGCTACACCTTC CSAGAETGIRYTF
TRBJ2-1 NA TRBV20-1 TRBD2 TGCAGTGCTAGGTCGACGGGGGGGCGTTACAATGAGCAGTTCTTC CSARSTGGRYNEQFF
TRBJ1-6 NA TRBV6-5 NA TGTGCCAGCAGTTACAATGGGATCTCTCATTCACCCCTCCACTTT CASSYNGISHSPLHF
TRBJ2-2 NA TRBV6-1 NA TGTGCCAGCAGTGAAATGGTGGGAACCGGGGAGCTGTTTTTT CASSEMVGTGELFF
TRBJ2-5 few TRBV5-1 TRBD2 TGCGCCAGCAGCTGGGGCGGGACTAGACAGGAGACCCAGTACTTC CASSWGGTRQETQYF